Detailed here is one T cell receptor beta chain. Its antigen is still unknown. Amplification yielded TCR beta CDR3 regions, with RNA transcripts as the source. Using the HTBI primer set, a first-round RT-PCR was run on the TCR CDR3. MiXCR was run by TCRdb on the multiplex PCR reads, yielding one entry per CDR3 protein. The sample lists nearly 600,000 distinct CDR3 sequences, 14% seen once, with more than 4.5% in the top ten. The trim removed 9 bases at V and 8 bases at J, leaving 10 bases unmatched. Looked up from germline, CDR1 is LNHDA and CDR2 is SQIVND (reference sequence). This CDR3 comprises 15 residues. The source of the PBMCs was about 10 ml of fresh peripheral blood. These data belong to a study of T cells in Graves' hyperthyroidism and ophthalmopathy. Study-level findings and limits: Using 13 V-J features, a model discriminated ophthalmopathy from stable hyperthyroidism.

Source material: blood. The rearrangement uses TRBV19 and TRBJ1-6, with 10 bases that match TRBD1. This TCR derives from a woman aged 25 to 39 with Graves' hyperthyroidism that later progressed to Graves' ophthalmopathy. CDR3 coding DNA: TGTGCCAGCTCTCGTCCGGGACAGGGGTATTCACCCCTCCACTTT. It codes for CASSRPGQGYSPLHF. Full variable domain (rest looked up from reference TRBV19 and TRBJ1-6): DGGITQSPKYLFRKEGQNVTLSCEQNLNHDAMYWYRQDPGQGLRLIYYSQIVNDFQKGDIAEGYSVSREKKESFPLTVTSAQKNPTAFYLCASSRPGQGYSPLHFGNGTRLTVT.